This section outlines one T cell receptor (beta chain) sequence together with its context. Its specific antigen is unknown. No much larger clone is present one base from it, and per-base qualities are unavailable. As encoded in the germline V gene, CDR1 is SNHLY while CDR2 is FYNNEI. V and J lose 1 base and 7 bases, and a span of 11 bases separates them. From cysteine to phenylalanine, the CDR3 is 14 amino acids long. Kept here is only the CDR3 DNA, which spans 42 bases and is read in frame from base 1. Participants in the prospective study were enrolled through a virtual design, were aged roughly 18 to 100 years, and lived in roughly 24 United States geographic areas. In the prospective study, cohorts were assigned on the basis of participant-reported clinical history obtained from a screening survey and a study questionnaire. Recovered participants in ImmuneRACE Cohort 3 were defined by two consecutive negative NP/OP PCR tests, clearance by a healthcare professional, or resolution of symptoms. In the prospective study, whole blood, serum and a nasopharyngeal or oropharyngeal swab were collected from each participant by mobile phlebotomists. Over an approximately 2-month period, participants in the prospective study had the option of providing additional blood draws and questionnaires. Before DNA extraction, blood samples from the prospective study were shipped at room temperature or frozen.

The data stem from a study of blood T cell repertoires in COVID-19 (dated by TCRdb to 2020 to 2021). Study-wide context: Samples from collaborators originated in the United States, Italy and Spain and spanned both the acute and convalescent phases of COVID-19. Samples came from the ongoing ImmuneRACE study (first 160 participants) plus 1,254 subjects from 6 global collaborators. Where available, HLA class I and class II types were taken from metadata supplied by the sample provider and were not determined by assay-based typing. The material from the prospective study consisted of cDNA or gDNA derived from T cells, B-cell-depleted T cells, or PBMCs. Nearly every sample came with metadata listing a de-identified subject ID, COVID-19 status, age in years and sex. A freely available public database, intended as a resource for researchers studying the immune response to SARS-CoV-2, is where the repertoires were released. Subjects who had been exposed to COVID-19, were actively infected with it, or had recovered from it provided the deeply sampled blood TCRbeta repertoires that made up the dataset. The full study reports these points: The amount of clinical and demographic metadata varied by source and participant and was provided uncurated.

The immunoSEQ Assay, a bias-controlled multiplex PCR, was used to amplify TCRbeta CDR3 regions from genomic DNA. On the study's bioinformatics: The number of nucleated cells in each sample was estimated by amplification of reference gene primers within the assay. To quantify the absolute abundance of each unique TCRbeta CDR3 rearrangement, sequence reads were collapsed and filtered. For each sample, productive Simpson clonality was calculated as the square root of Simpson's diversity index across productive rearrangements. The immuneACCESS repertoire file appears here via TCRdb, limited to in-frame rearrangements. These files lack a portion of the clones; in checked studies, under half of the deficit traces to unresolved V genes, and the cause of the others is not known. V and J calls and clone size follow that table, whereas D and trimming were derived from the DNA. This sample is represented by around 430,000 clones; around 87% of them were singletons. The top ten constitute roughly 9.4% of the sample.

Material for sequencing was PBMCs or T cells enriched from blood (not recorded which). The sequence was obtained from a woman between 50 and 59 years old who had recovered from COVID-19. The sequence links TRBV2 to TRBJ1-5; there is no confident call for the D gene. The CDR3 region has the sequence CASSEEEGRQPQHF. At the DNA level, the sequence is TGTGCCAGCAGTGAAGAGGAGGGCAGACAGCCCCAGCATTTT.